This T cell receptor beta chain was observed in a study of CD8+CD57+ T cells in acquired aplastic anemia. J lost 2 bases, V lost 5 bases, and 5 bases had no gene match. Germline-derived CDR1 and CDR2 are SQVTM and ANQGSEA. The CDR3 consists of 13 residues. According to the study, genomic DNA was the template for TCR beta VDJ and CDR3 profiling. One entry per CDR3 protein results from TCRdb running MiXCR on the reads. The sample lists about 180,000 distinct CDR3 sequences, roughly half occurring once. The V gene is TRBV29-1, the J gene TRBJ1-1; 7 nucleotides align to TRBD1. The receptor comes from a human donor in good health. The sequencing input was sorted CD4+, CD8+, or CD8+CD57+ T cells (not recorded which) from PBMCs. In DNA form, the CDR3 reads TGCAGCGTTCGGGACAGTCCAAACACTGAAGCTTTCTTT. Amino acid sequence: CSVRDSPNTEAFF.